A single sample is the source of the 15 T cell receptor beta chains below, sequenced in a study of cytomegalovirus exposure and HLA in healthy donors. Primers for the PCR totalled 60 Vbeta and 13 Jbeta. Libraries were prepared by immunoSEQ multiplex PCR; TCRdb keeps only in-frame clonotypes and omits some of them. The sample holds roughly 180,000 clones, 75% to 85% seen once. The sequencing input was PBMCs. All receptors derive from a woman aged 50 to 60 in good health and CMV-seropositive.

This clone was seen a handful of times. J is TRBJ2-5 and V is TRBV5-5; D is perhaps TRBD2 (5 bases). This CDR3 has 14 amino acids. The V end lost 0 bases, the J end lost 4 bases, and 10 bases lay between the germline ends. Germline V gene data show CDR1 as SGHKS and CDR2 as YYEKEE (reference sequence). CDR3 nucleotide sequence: TGTGCCAGCAGCTTGGGGGTAGGGAGAGAGACCCAGTACTTC. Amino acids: CASSLGVGRETQYF.

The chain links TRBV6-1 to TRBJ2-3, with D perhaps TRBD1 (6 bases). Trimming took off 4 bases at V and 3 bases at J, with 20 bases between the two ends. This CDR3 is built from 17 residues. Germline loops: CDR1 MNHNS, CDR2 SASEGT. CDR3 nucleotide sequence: TGTGCCAGCAGTGGTGGTAGGGACACCCTGGGGACAGATACGCAGTATTTT. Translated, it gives CASSGGRDTLGTDTQYF.

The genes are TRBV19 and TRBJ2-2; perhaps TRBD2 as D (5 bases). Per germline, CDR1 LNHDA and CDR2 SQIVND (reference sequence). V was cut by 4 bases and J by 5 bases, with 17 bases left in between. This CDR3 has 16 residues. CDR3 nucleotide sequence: TGTGCCAGTAGTAAGGGTGAGGGCCCTCGGACCGGGGAGCTGTTTTTT. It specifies CASSKGEGPRTGELFF.

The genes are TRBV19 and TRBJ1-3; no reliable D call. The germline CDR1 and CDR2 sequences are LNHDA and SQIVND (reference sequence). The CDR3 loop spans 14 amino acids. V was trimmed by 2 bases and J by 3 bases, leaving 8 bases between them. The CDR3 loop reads CASSISAGGNTIYF. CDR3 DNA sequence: TGTGCCAGTAGTATATCCGCAGGTGGAAACACCATATATTTT.

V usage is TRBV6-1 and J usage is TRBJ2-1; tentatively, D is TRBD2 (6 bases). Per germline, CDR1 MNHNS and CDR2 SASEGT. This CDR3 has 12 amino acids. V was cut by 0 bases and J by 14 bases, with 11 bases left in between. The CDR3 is CASSEAEGSKFF. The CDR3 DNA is TGTGCCAGCAGTGAAGCGGAGGGCTCAAAGTTCTTC.

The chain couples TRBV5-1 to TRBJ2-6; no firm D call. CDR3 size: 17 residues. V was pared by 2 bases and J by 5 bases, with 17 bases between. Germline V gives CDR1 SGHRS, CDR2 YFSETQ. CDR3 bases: TGCGCCAGCAGCTTCGCACGGTTTCGAACCAGGGCCAACGTCCTGACTTTC. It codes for CASSFARFRTRANVLTF.

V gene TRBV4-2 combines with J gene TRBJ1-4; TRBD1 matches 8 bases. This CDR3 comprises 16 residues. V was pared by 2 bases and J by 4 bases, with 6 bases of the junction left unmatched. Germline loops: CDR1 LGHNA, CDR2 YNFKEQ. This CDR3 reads CASSQSTDRVNEKLFF. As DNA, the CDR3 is TGTGCCAGCAGCCAATCTACGGACAGGGTTAATGAAAAACTGTTTTTT.

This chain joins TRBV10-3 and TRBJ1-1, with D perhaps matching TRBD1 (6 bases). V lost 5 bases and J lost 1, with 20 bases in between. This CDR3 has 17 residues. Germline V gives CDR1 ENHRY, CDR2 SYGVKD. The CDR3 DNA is TGTGCCATCAGTAACCACTTACAGGGAAAGGGGAACACTGAAGCTTTCTTT. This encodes CAISNHLQGKGNTEAFF.

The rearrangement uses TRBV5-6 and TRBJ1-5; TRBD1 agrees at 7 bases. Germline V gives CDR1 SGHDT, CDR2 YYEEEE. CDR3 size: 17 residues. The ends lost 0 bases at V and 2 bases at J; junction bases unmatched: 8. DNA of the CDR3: TGTGCCAGCAGCTTGGGACAGGGAAATAGCCGCAATCAGCCCCAGCATTTT. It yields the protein CASSLGQGNSRNQPQHF.

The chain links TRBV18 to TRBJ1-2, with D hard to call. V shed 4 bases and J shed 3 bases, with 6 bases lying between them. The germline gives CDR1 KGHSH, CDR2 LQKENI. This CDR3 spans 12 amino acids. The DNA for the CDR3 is TGTGCCAGCTCACGGGCAGACTATGGCTACACCTTC. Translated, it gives CASSRADYGYTF.

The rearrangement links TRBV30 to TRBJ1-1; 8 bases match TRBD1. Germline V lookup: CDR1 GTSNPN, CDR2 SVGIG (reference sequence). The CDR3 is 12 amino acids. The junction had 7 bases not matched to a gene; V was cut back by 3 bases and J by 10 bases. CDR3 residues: CAWSRGQGRAFF. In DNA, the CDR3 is TGTGCCTGGAGCCGAGGACAGGGACGAGCTTTCTTT.

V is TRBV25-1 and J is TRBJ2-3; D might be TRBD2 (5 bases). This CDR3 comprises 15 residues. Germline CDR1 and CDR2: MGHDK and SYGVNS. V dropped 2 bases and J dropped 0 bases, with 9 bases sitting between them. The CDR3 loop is CASSEAGASTDTQYF. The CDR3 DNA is TGTGCCAGCAGTGAAGCGGGTGCTAGCACAGATACGCAGTATTTT.

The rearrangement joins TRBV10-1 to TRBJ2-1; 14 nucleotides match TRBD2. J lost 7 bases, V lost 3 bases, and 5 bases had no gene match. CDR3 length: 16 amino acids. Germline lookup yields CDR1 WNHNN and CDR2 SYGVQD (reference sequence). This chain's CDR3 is CASSDLGTSGRNEQFF. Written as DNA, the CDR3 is TGCGCCAGCAGTGATCTGGGGACTAGCGGGAGAAATGAGCAGTTCTTC.

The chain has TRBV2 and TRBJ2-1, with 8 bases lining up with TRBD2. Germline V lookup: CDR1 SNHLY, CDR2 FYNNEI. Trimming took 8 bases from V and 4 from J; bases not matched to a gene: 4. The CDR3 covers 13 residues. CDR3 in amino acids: CASLAGSYNEQFF. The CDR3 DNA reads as TGTGCCAGCTTAGCGGGATCGTACAATGAGCAGTTCTTC.

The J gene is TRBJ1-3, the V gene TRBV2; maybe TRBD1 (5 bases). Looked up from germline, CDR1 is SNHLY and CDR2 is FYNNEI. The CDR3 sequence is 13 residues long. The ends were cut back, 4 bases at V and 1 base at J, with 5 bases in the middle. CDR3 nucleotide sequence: TGTGCCAGCAGTGGACAGTCTGGAAACACCATATATTTT. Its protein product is CASSGQSGNTIYF.